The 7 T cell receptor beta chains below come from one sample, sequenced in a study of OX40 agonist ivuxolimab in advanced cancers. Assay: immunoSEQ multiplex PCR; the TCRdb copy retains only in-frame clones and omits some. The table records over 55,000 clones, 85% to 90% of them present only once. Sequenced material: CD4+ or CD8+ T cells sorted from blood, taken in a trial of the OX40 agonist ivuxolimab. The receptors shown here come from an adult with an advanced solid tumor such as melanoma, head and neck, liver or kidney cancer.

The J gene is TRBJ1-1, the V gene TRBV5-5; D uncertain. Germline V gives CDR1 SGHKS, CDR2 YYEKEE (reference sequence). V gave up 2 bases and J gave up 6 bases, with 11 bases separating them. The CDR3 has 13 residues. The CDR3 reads CASSLPRTSEAFF. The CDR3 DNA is TGTGCCAGCAGCTTACCAAGGACCTCTGAAGCTTTCTTT.

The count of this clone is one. CDR3 in amino acids: CASSEEVQETQYF. DNA of the CDR3: TGTGCCAGCAGCGAGGAGGTACAAGAGACCCAGTACTTC. V and J are TRBV2 and TRBJ2-5; D is perhaps TRBD2 (5 bases). Trimming removed 6 bases from V and 2 bases from J, with 10 bases in between. This CDR3 is 13 amino acids long. Germline-derived CDR1 and CDR2 are SNHLY and FYNNEI.

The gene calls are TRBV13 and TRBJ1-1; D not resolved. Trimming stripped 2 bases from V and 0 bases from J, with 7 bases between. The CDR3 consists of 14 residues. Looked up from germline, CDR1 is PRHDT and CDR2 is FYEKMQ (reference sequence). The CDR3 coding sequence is TGTGCCAGCAGCTTATTCAGAGTGAACACTGAAGCTTTCTTT. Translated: CASSLFRVNTEAFF. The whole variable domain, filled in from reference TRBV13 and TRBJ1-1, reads AAGVIQSPRHLIKEKRETATLKCYPIPRHDTVYWYQQGPGQDPQFLISFYEKMQSDKGSIPDRFSAQQFSDYHSELNMSSLELGDSALYFCASSLFRVNTEAFFGQGTRLTVV.

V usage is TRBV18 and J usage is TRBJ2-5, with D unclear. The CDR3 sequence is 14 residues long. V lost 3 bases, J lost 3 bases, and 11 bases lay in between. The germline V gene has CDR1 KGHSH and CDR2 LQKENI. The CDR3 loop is CASSPSGSKETQYF. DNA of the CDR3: TGTGCCAGCTCACCCTCGGGCAGTAAAGAGACCCAGTACTTC.

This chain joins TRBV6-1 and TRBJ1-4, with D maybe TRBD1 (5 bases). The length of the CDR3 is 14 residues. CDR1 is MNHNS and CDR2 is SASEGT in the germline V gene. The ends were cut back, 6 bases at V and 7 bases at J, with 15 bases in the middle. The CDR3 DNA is TGTGCCAGCAGGGGGTGGGGACGCGGTGAAAAACTGTTTTTT. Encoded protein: CASRGWGRGEKLFF.

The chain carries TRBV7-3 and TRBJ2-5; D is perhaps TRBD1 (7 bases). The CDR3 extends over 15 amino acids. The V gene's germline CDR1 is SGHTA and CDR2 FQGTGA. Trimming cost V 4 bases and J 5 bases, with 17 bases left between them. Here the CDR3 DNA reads TGTGCCAGCAGCTCTTCAGGGGGGTATTTCGAGACCCAGTACTTC. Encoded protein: CASSSSGGYFETQYF.

In DNA form, the CDR3 reads TGTGCCAGCAGTGAAATTGGGCTGGACGAAGATACGCAGTATTTT. Its protein product is CASSEIGLDEDTQYF. The chain has TRBV6-1 and TRBJ2-3, with D unclear. The CDR3 has 15 amino acids. V was trimmed by 2 bases and J by 5 bases, leaving 14 bases between them. In germline, CDR1 is MNHNS, CDR2 SASEGT.